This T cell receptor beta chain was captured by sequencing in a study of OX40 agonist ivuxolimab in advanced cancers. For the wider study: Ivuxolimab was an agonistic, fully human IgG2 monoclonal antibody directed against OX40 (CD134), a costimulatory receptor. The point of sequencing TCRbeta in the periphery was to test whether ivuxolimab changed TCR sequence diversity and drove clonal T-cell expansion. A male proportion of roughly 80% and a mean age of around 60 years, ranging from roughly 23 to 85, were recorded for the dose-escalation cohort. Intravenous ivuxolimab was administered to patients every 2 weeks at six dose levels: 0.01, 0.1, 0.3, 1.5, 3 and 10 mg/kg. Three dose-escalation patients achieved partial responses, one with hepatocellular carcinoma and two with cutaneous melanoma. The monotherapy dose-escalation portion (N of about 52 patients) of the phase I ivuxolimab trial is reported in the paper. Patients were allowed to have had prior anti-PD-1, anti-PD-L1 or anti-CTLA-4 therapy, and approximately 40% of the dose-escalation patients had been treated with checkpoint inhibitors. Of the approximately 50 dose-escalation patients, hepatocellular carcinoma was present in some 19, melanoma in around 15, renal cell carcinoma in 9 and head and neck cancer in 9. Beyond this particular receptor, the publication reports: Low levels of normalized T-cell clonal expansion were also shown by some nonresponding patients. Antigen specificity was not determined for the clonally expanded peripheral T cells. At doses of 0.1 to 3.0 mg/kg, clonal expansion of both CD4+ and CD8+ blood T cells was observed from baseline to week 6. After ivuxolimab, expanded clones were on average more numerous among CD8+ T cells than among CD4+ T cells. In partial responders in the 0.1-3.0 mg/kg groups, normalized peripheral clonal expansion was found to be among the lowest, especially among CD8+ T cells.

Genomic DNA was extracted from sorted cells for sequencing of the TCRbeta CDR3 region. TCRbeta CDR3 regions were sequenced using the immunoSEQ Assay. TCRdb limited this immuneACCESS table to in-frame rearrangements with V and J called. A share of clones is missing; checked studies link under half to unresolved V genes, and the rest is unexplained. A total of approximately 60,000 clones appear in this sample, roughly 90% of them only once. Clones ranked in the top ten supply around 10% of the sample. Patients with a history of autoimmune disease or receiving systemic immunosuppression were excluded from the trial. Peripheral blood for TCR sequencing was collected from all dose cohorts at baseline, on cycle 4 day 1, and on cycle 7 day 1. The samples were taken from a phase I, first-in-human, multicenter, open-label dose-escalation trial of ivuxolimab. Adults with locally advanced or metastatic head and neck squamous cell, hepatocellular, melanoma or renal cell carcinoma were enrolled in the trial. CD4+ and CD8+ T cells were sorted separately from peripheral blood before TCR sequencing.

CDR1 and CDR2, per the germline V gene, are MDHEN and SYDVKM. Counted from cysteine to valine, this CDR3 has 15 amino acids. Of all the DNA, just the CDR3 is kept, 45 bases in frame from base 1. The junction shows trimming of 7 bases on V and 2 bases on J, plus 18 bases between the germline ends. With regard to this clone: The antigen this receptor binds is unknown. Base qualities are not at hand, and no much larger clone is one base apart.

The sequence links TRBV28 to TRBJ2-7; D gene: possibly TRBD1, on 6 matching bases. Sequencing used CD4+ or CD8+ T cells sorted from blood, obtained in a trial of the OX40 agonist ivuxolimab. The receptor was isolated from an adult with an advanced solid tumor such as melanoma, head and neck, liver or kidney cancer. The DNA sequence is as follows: TGTGCCAGCACCAACGACAGGCTACCCCCCTACGAGCAGTACGTC. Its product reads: CASTNDRLPPYEQYV.